Shown below are 32 T cell receptor beta chains from a single sample sequenced in a study of response to subunit inactivated influenza vaccine. TCRdb passed the RT-PCR reads through MiXCR, listing each CDR3 protein once. The profile covers hundreds of thousands of distinct CDR3 sequences, with over 10% appearing a single time and about an eighth taken by the ten largest. The material sequenced was PBMCs from blood, taken 40 to 50 days after vaccination. The receptors shown here come from a middle-aged man who received an inactivated influenza vaccine.

This clonotype was seen repeatedly, ten times or more. V usage is TRBV6-1 and J usage is TRBJ2-1, with D possibly called TRBD1 or TRBD2 (5 bases each). V shed 6 bases and J shed 8 bases, with 14 bases lying between them. From germline, CDR1 is MNHNS and CDR2 SASEGT. The CDR3 extends over 13 amino acids. CDR3 coding DNA: TGTGCCAGCAGCCTGGGACCGCCGGATGAGCAGTTCTTC. Its protein is CASSLGPPDEQFF.

This clonotype was seen more than once but under ten times. V and J are TRBV14 and TRBJ2-7; no firm D call. Germline loops: CDR1 SGHDN, CDR2 FVKESK. The CDR3 length is 12 residues. V lost 1 base and J 7 bases, leaving 8 bases between the germline ends. CDR3 sequence (DNA): TGTGCCAGCAGCCAAGTCCCAGCGGAGCAGTACTTC. Its protein is CASSQVPAEQYF.

This clonotype was recorded at least ten times. CDR3 DNA sequence: TGTGCCAGCAGTTTCCGCCCGGGCGGGCCCAATGAAAAACTGTTTTTT. Amino acid sequence: CASSFRPGGPNEKLFF. The V gene is TRBV27, the J gene TRBJ1-4; no reliable D call. The CDR3 loop spans 16 amino acids. V was trimmed by 3 bases and J by 5 bases, leaving 16 bases between them. Germline V gene sequence: CDR1 MNHEY, CDR2 SMNVEV (reference sequence).

The CDR3, as DNA: TGCGCCAGCAGCTTGGCCGTCCGCGGGGGGTCCTACGAGCAGTACTTC. It translates to CASSLAVRGGSYEQYF. The chain is built from TRBV5-1 and TRBJ2-7; 8 bases agree with TRBD2. In germline, CDR1 is SGHRS, CDR2 YFSETQ. V shed 0 bases and J 1 base; nucleotides not matched to a gene: 6. The CDR3 contains 16 residues.

This clonotype came up many times. This chain connects TRBV7-9 to TRBJ2-1, with D unclear. The germline gives CDR1 SEHNR, CDR2 FQNEAQ (reference sequence). V was cut by 0 bases and J by 7 bases, with 4 bases left in between. The CDR3 loop spans 12 amino acids. CDR3 bases: TGTGCCAGCAGCTTAGCGCGGAATGAGCAGTTCTTC. Amino acids: CASSLARNEQFF.

The gene calls are TRBV7-3 and TRBJ2-1; no clear D. The CDR3 consists of 14 residues. Trimming took 5 bases from V and 9 from J, leaving 17 bases between them. In germline, CDR1 is SGHTA, CDR2 FQGTGA. The CDR3 loop is CASSPKTPSAEQFF. The CDR3 bases are TGTGCCAGCAGCCCCAAGACCCCGTCGGCTGAGCAGTTCTTC. Filled out from reference TRBV7-3 and TRBJ2-1, the complete variable domain reads GAGVSQTPSNKVTEKGKYVELRCDPISGHTALYWYRQSLGQGPEFLIYFQGTGAADDSGLPNDRFFAVRPEGSVSTLKIQRTERGDSAVYLCASSPKTPSAEQFFGPGTRLTVL.

The V and J genes are TRBV6-1 and TRBJ2-7, with 7 bases fitting TRBD1. CDR1 MNHNS and CDR2 SASEGT come from the germline V gene. The CDR3 has 14 amino acids. After removal of 6 bases from V and 7 bases from J, the junction contained 12 bases not matched to a gene. CDR3 sequence reads: CASSRDIGGGEQYF. The CDR3 region has the DNA TGTGCCAGCAGCCGTGATATAGGGGGCGGAGAGCAGTACTTC.

Concerning this clonotype itself: This CDR3 fails to terminate in the conserved phenylalanine or tryptophan, so it likely reflects a read error. The chain recombines TRBV4-2 with TRBJ2-7, with no clear D. V was shortened by 1 base and J by 6 bases, with 10 bases between the two germline ends. The CDR3 totals 13 residues. The germline V gene has CDR1 LGHNA and CDR2 YNFKEQ. The CDR3 reads CASSQGLVAEQYI. Here the CDR3 DNA reads TGTGCCAGCAGCCAAGGGCTGGTCGCCGAGCAGTACATC.

The J gene is TRBJ2-5, the V gene TRBV20-1, with 8 nucleotides matching TRBD2. This CDR3 has 15 amino acids. The V segment lost 6 bases and the J segment 4 bases; nucleotides outside the gene matches: 13. Looked up from germline, CDR1 is DFQATT and CDR2 is SNEGSKA (reference sequence). CDR3 sequence: CSAGGASGRPETQYF. Written as DNA, the CDR3 is TGCAGTGCCGGTGGAGCCAGCGGGAGACCAGAGACCCAGTACTTC.

This clonotype was counted a few times. The chain uses TRBV9 and TRBJ2-1, with D unresolved. Trimming took 4 bases from V and 0 from J, leaving 14 bases between them. CDR3 length: 16 amino acids. The germline CDR1 and CDR2 sequences are SGDLS and YYNGEE. This CDR3 reads CASSTSEESSYNEQFF. The CDR3 DNA reads TGTGCCAGCAGCACAAGTGAGGAAAGCTCCTACAATGAGCAGTTCTTC.

This clonotype has more than one count but fewer than ten. The rearrangement links TRBV12-3 or TRBV12-4 to TRBJ2-3, with TRBD2 matching 10 bases. V was clipped by 6 bases and J by 1 base; unmatched bases: 4. The CDR3 has 15 residues. The CDR3 nucleotides read TGTGCCAGCAGGATAGCGGGGGGAGGCACAGATACGCAGTATTTT. It is translated as CASRIAGGGTDTQYF.

A few counts support this clonotype. As DNA, the CDR3 is TGTGCCAGCAGCGTATCTGGCGGGACCAGCTACGAGCAGTACTTC. It encodes CASSVSGGTSYEQYF. The rearrangement links TRBV9 to TRBJ2-7; the D gene is possibly TRBD2 (6 bases). CDR3 length: 15 amino acids. The germline gives CDR1 SGDLS, CDR2 YYNGEE. Trimming removed 1 base from V and 3 bases from J, with 14 bases in between.

J is TRBJ1-1 and V is TRBV5-1; weak D call: TRBD1 (5 bases). CDR3 size: 16 residues. V was trimmed by 4 bases and J by 2 bases, leaving 18 bases between them. Germline V lookup: CDR1 SGHRS, CDR2 YFSETQ. CDR3 residues: CASSRERSGLNTEAFF. Here the CDR3 DNA reads TGCGCCAGCAGCAGAGAAAGATCAGGGCTCAACACTGAAGCTTTCTTT. The full variable domain, completed using reference TRBV5-1 and TRBJ1-1, is KAGVTQTPRYLIKTRGQQVTLSCSPISGHRSVSWYQQTPGQGLQFLFEYFSETQRNKGNFPGRFSGRQFSNSRSEMNVSTLELGDSALYLCASSRERSGLNTEAFFGQGTRLTVV.

The chain is built from TRBV24-1 and TRBJ2-5; D unresolved. Germline V gene lookup returns CDR1 KGHDR and CDR2 SFDVKD. Deletions cut 4 bases from V and 0 bases from J, with 23 bases between. This CDR3 has 19 amino acids. This CDR3 is CATSEDLGGQPWYQETQYF. The CDR3 nucleotides read TGTGCCACCAGTGAGGACCTCGGTGGGCAGCCTTGGTACCAAGAGACCCAGTACTTC.

This clonotype turned up a few times. The gene calls are TRBV5-1 and TRBJ2-7; TRBD1 aligns across 8 bases. The germline V gene has CDR1 SGHRS and CDR2 YFSETQ. The CDR3 totals 14 residues. Trimming at V came to 4 bases and at J to 3 bases, leaving 6 bases not matched to a gene. In DNA form, the CDR3 reads TGCGCCAGCAGCCCACAGGGGGACGGCTACGAGCAGTACTTC. Protein product: CASSPQGDGYEQYF. Looking up the rest from reference TRBV5-1 and TRBJ2-7 gives the full variable domain: KAGVTQTPRYLIKTRGQQVTLSCSPISGHRSVSWYQQTPGQGLQFLFEYFSETQRNKGNFPGRFSGRQFSNSRSEMNVSTLELGDSALYLCASSPQGDGYEQYFGPGTRLTVT.

This rearrangement joins TRBV14 to TRBJ2-1; D is perhaps TRBD1 or TRBD2 (5 bases each). Trimming cost V 1 base and J 2 bases, with 12 bases left between them. Germline CDR1 SGHDN, CDR2 FVKESK. The CDR3 is 16 amino acids. CDR3 DNA: TGTGCCAGCAGCCAAGTCGTTGGGACCACCTACAATGAGCAGTTCTTC. Protein product: CASSQVVGTTYNEQFF.

This clonotype was detected a few times. The chain is built from TRBV28 and TRBJ2-3, with D hard to call. The CDR3 spans 13 residues. The V end was cut by 7 bases, the J end by 2 bases, with 10 bases between. Germline values: CDR1 MDHEN, CDR2 SYDVKM. The CDR3 spells CASTTLPTDTQYF. Here the CDR3 DNA reads TGTGCCAGCACCACCCTCCCCACAGATACGCAGTATTTT. The entire variable domain, with the rest obtained from reference TRBV28 and TRBJ2-3, is as follows: DVKVTQSSRYLVKRTGEKVFLECVQDMDHENMFWYRQDPGLGLRLIYFSYDVKMKEKGDIPEGYSVSREKKERFSLILESASTNQTSMYLCASTTLPTDTQYFGPGTRLTVL.

The chain joins TRBV27 to TRBJ2-4, with 7 positions matching TRBD2. The V gene's germline CDR1 is MNHEY and CDR2 SMNVEV (reference sequence). CDR3 length equals 14 residues. Trimming cost V 8 bases and J 1 base; bases outside gene matches: 5. The CDR3 coding sequence is TGTGCCAGCGGCACGGGAGGCGCCAAAAACATTCAGTACTTC. Amino acids: CASGTGGAKNIQYF.

The V call is TRBV14, the J call TRBJ2-7, with 7 positions matching TRBD2. V was clipped by 4 bases and J by 6 bases; unmatched bases: 3. Germline CDR1 is SGHDN and CDR2 is FVKESK. This CDR3 is 12 amino acids long. For the CDR3, the DNA is TGTGCCAGCAGCCTGACTAGCATCGAGCAGTACTTC. Its translation: CASSLTSIEQYF.

The V and J genes are TRBV4-2 and TRBJ2-3; weak D call: TRBD2 (6 bases). CDR1 is LGHNA and CDR2 is YNFKEQ in the germline V gene. Trimming removed 1 base from V and 4 bases from J, with 21 bases in between. The CDR3 spans 18 residues. CDR3 in DNA: TGTGCCAGCAGCCAAGTTCGGGGACGGAGGGCAATTGCAGATACGCAGTATTTT. Its translation is CASSQVRGRRAIADTQYF.

In this sample, this clonotype turned up a few times. The rearrangement uses TRBV5-1 and TRBJ1-2; D remains unclear. The CDR3 covers 11 residues. Germline CDR1 and CDR2: SGHRS and YFSETQ. V was shortened by 5 bases and J by 8 bases, with 10 bases between the two germline ends. CDR3 amino acids: CASSHGQGYTF. CDR3 coding DNA: TGCGCCAGCAGTCACGGTCAGGGCTACACCTTC.

The V gene is TRBV7-2, the J gene TRBJ1-5; D remains unclear. The V gene lost 4 bases and the J gene lost 5 bases, with 9 bases spanning the gap. From germline, CDR1 is SGHTA and CDR2 FQGNSA. The CDR3 sequence is 13 residues long. Here the CDR3 DNA reads TGTGCCAGCAGCTACAATCCCGATCAGCCCCAGCATTTT. This translates into CASSYNPDQPQHF.

In this sample, this clonotype turned up a few times. J is TRBJ2-5 and V is TRBV7-2; 11 bases fit TRBD2. Germline CDR1 and CDR2: SGHTA and FQGNSA. The CDR3 length is 14 residues. V was clipped by 3 bases and J by 5 bases; unmatched bases: 2. This CDR3 is CASSFTSGSETQYF. The DNA for the CDR3 is TGTGCCAGCAGCTTTACTAGCGGGAGTGAGACCCAGTACTTC. The full variable domain, in which reference TRBV7-2 and TRBJ2-5 provide the parts outside the CDR3, is GAGVSQSPSNKVTEKGKDVELRCDPISGHTALYWYRQSLGQGLEFLIYFQGNSAPDKSGLPSDRFSAERTGGSVSTLTIQRTQQEDSAVYLCASSFTSGSETQYFGPGTRLLVL.

This clonotype came up many times. V and J are TRBV28 and TRBJ2-7, with 7 bases that match TRBD1. V trimming: 6 bases; J trimming: 3 bases; junction bases outside the gene matches: 20. Germline lookup yields CDR1 MDHEN and CDR2 SYDVKM. This CDR3 is built from 18 residues. CDR3 sequence: CASSLNLGWTGEYYEQYF. The CDR3 DNA follows: TGTGCCAGCAGCCTAAATCTAGGATGGACAGGAGAGTACTACGAGCAGTACTTC.

In its sample, this clonotype was seen a few times. The chain carries TRBV5-5 and TRBJ2-2; 10 bases line up with TRBD1. Trimming cost V 5 bases and J 6 bases; bases outside gene matches: 13. This CDR3 is 17 amino acids long. Germline V gene sequence: CDR1 SGHKS, CDR2 YYEKEE (reference sequence). In DNA form, the CDR3 reads TGTGCCAGCAGTAACGACAGGGGGCGCATAAGGTCCGGGGAGCTGTTTTTT. Amino acids: CASSNDRGRIRSGELFF.

J is TRBJ1-1 and V is TRBV7-2; D is unresolved. The CDR3 is 12 residues long. The V and J ends lost 5 bases and 10 bases respectively, with 14 bases between them. CDR1 is SGHTA and CDR2 is FQGNSA in the germline V gene. The DNA of the CDR3 is TGTGCCAGCAGCCCGAGAATAGGCGTAGCTTTCTTT. Translating it yields CASSPRIGVAFF.

This clonotype was counted between two and nine times. This chain uses TRBV20-1 with TRBJ2-2; D remains ambiguous. CDR3 length: 12 residues. The V end lost 2 bases, the J end lost 4 bases, and 5 bases lay between the germline ends. The germline V gene has CDR1 DFQATT and CDR2 SNEGSKA (reference sequence). CDR3 in amino acids: CSARMPTGELFF. The CDR3 nucleotides are TGCAGTGCTAGAATGCCCACCGGGGAGCTGTTTTTT.

This clonotype was picked up many times. The chain carries TRBV12-3 or TRBV12-4 and TRBJ2-7, with D maybe TRBD1 (5 bases). The CDR3 has 11 amino acids. Trimming took off 8 bases at V and 7 bases at J, with 12 bases between the two ends. The CDR3 spells CASAAGNEQYF. CDR3 DNA: TGTGCCAGCGCGGCAGGGAATGAGCAGTACTTC.

The J gene is TRBJ2-1, the V gene TRBV20-1, with TRBD2 identical over 13 bases. Germline V gene lookup returns CDR1 DFQATT and CDR2 SNEGSKA (reference sequence). CDR3 size: 14 residues. Trimming took 5 bases from V and 10 from J; bases not matched to a gene: 8. For the CDR3, the DNA is TGCAGTGCTCAAGGACTAGCGGGAGCTTTGGAGCAGTTCTTC. This encodes CSAQGLAGALEQFF.

This clonotype was seen a few times. V and J are TRBV7-8 and TRBJ2-3, with D possibly matching TRBD1 (6 bases). Germline values: CDR1 SGHVS, CDR2 FQNEAQ. V shed 0 bases and J shed 14 bases, with 15 bases lying between them. The CDR3 covers 13 residues. The CDR3 protein is CASSLAWGPLMYF. CDR3 in DNA: TGTGCCAGCAGCTTAGCGTGGGGGCCCCTAATGTATTTT.

The genes are TRBV12-3 or TRBV12-4 and TRBJ2-5; 9 nucleotides agree with TRBD1. The CDR3 covers 16 residues. The junction had 13 bases not matched to a gene; V was cut back by 7 bases and J by 4 bases. CDR3 DNA sequence: TGTGCCAGCAAACCTAGACCGGGACAGGGTCGAGAGACCCAGTACTTC. Protein sequence: CASKPRPGQGRETQYF.

This clonotype was seen a handful of times. The V and J genes are TRBV9 and TRBJ2-5; 13 bases map to TRBD2. The CDR3 contains 16 residues. After removal of 0 bases from V and 5 bases from J, the junction contained 4 bases not matched to a gene. In germline, CDR1 is SGDLS, CDR2 YYNGEE. CDR3 sequence: CASSVGTSGSRETQYF. CDR3 DNA sequence: TGTGCCAGCAGCGTAGGGACTAGCGGGAGTAGGGAGACCCAGTACTTC.